This TCR beta chain appears in the sequencing data of a study of T cell clonotyping in hematopoietic cell transplantation. Regarding the study as a whole: Higher Inverse Simpson Index values in graft donor and pretransplant recipient predicted broader posttransplant TCR diversity. Without cell sorting, CD4 versus CD8 contributions remain unresolved. After transplant, recipient diversity fell while pathologically expanded clonotypes grew through day 180.

The V end was cut by 2 bases, the J end by 8 bases, with 12 bases between. The germline CDR1 and CDR2 sequences are MNHEY and SVGAGI. This CDR3 has 13 residues. Using immunoSEQ multiplex PCR, the repertoire was profiled, and TCRdb retains in-frame clones only, with some absent. The sample lists just under 9,500 clones, around 79% occurring once. Concerning this clone itself: Its specificity is unknown.

The sample was PBMCs, taken 180 days after allogeneic stem cell transplant. J is TRBJ1-2 and V is TRBV6-5, with D unclear. The clonotype comes from a male patient aged 40 to 50 who had an allogeneic stem cell transplant from a related donor, so the T cells may come from the graft donor. Some clones in this sample may be carry-over from other donors' samples. In nucleotides, the CDR3 is TGTGCCAGCAGTTACGGATCTGCCATCGGCTACACCTTC. It specifies CASSYGSAIGYTF.